Presented here are 5 T cell receptor beta chains from one specimen sequenced in a study of cytotoxic CD8 clonotypes in ibrutinib-treated CLL. Assay used: immunoSEQ multiplex PCR; TCRdb lists only in-frame clones, some missing. Among approximately 320,000 clones listed, 60% to 80% were seen once. Here the sequenced sample was PBMCs, taken after 36 months of ibrutinib treatment. The receptors here all came from a human donor with chronic lymphocytic leukemia.

The DNA for the CDR3 is TGTGCCAGCTCACCGAGTAGCGGTAACACCGGGGAGCTGTTTTTT. Residues: CASSPSSGNTGELFF. V is TRBV18 and J is TRBJ2-2; D possibly corresponds to TRBD2 (6 bases). CDR3 length: 15 amino acids. Trimming took off 3 bases at V and 2 bases at J, with 10 bases between the two ends. CDR1 is KGHSH, CDR2 LQKENI, per germline.

The chain couples TRBV9 to TRBJ1-4; tentatively, D is TRBD1 (6 bases). Trimming took off 0 bases at V and 2 bases at J, with 14 bases between the two ends. The CDR3 loop spans 17 amino acids. CDR1 SGDLS and CDR2 YYNGEE come from the germline V gene. The CDR3 reads CASSVGGGTVTNEKLFF. The DNA of the CDR3 is TGTGCCAGCAGCGTAGGAGGGGGGACGGTTACTAATGAAAAACTGTTTTTT.

This chain connects TRBV27 to TRBJ2-7, with 8 nucleotides matching TRBD1. Germline CDR1 reads MNHEY; CDR2 reads SMNVEV (reference sequence). The trim removed 7 bases at V and 6 bases at J, leaving 11 bases unmatched. This CDR3 spans 14 amino acids. CDR3 in amino acids: CASTTSGGAIEQYF. CDR3 nucleotides: TGTGCCAGCACAACTTCAGGGGGCGCTATCGAGCAGTACTTC.

This clone was detected only a few times. The J gene is TRBJ2-5, the V gene TRBV5-1; D perhaps matches TRBD1 (5 bases). The V end lost 2 bases, the J end lost 1 base, and 15 bases lay between the germline ends. The CDR3 consists of 16 residues. CDR1 SGHRS and CDR2 YFSETQ come from the germline V gene. The CDR3 loop is CASSLERGSGQETQYF. The CDR3 nucleotides are TGCGCCAGCAGCTTAGAAAGGGGATCGGGCCAAGAGACCCAGTACTTC.

In the case of this clone: Other DNA sequences in the same sample also yield this CDR3. This chain uses TRBV28 with TRBJ2-3; D gene unclear. This CDR3 is built from 13 residues. V was trimmed by 2 bases and J by 0 bases, leaving 3 bases between them. CDR1 is MDHEN, CDR2 SYDVKM, per germline. The CDR3 DNA reads TGTGCCAGCAGTTTACCTAGCACAGATACGCAGTATTTT. It translates to CASSLPSTDTQYF.